Below, 13 T cell receptor beta chains from the same sample are listed, as sequenced in a study of shared clonotypes between healthy human individuals. TCRdb's copy holds only in-frame clones and misses some; the assay was immunoSEQ multiplex PCR. The sample lists just over 2,000,000 clones, roughly 94% seen once, with 0.1% to 0.15% in the top ten. Sequenced input: naive CD4+ T cells sorted from blood. The sample's subset: CD45RA+ positively selected. All receptors derive from a man aged 18 to 29 in good health.

The chain combines TRBV7-2 with TRBJ1-5; TRBD1 agrees at 8 bases. Germline V CDR1 and CDR2: SGHTA, FQGNSA. This CDR3 region has 16 residues. V trimming: 5 bases; J trimming: 6 bases; junction bases outside the gene matches: 12. In nucleotides, the CDR3 is TGTGCCAGCAGCCAGCAACTGACAGGGGTTCGTCAGCCCCAGCATTTT. Residues: CASSQQLTGVRQPQHF.

The rearrangement links TRBV19 to TRBJ1-3; 7 bases are a match to TRBD1. This CDR3 has 14 amino acids. The germline V gene has CDR1 LNHDA and CDR2 SQIVND (reference sequence). The J segment lost 0 bases and the V segment lost 5 bases, leaving 1 base of the junction unmatched. DNA for the CDR3: TGTGCCAGTAGTGGACAGGTCTCTGGAAACACCATATATTTT. As protein: CASSGQVSGNTIYF.

In the case of this clone: This specimen includes other DNA sequences encoding the same CDR3. The CDR3 loop reads CASSRDGNTEAFF. The CDR3 DNA sequence: TGCGCCAGCAGCCGGGACGGAAACACTGAAGCTTTCTTT. This chain uses TRBV4-3 with TRBJ1-1, with D tentatively TRBD1 (5 bases). Germline assignment: CDR1 LGHNA and CDR2 YSLEER. There are 13 residues in the CDR3. V was cut by 4 bases and J by 2 bases, with 8 bases left in between.

The chain uses TRBV19 and TRBJ2-7; 11 bases are a match to TRBD1. Germline loops: CDR1 LNHDA, CDR2 SQIVND (reference sequence). This CDR3 region has 15 residues. With 1 base clipped from V and 3 bases from J, the junction kept 2 bases outside the gene matches. CDR3 bases: TGTGCCAGTAGTATAGGGACAGGGGGCGTCTACGAGCAGTACTTC. Protein: CASSIGTGGVYEQYF.

This rearrangement joins TRBV7-2 to TRBJ2-7; D unresolved. The V and J ends lost 0 bases and 5 bases respectively, with 8 bases between them. CDR1 is SGHTA, CDR2 FQGNSA, per germline. The CDR3 sequence is 13 residues long. CDR3 amino acids: CASSLAGRDEQYF. The CDR3 DNA reads as TGTGCCAGCAGCTTAGCGGGTCGGGACGAGCAGTACTTC. Full variable domain (remainder filled in from reference TRBV7-2 and TRBJ2-7): GAGVSQSPSNKVTEKGKDVELRCDPISGHTALYWYRQSLGQGLEFLIYFQGNSAPDKSGLPSDRFSAERTGGSVSTLTIQRTQQEDSAVYLCASSLAGRDEQYFGPGTRLTVT.

The chain employs TRBV6-5 and TRBJ2-3; 12 nucleotides match TRBD2. The CDR3 is made up of 16 amino acids. The germline gives CDR1 MNHEY, CDR2 SVGAGI. V was clipped by 2 bases and J by 3 bases; unmatched bases: 3. CDR3 region: CASSYAGTSGTDTQYF. In DNA form, the CDR3 reads TGTGCCAGCAGTTACGCCGGGACTAGCGGGACAGATACGCAGTATTTT.

The chain uses TRBV25-1 and TRBJ2-3; D is unresolved. The length of the CDR3 is 16 residues. Germline V CDR1 and CDR2: MGHDK, SYGVNS. Trimming left V 1 base short and J 1 base short, with 12 bases between. In DNA form, the CDR3 reads TGTGCCAGCAGTGAATTTGGGGTGGGCGGCACAGATACGCAGTATTTT. Translated: CASSEFGVGGTDTQYF.

The rearrangement joins TRBV7-8 to TRBJ2-7; D might be TRBD1 (5 bases). The CDR3 runs 15 residues. The V gene lost 1 base and the J gene lost 3 bases, with 13 bases spanning the gap. Germline V lookup: CDR1 SGHVS, CDR2 FQNEAQ. The CDR3 DNA follows: TGTGCCAGCAGCTTAGGCTCAGGGCACTACTACGAGCAGTACTTC. This codes for CASSLGSGHYYEQYF.

The CDR3 bases are TGTGCCAGCAGTTCCCCGCAGGGGGAGGTCTATGGCTACACCTTC. This gives the protein CASSSPQGEVYGYTF. The genes are TRBV28 and TRBJ1-2, with 7 bases fitting TRBD1. The CDR3 length is 15 residues. Germline V CDR1 and CDR2: MDHEN, SYDVKM. The ends lost 4 bases at V and 4 bases at J; junction bases unmatched: 9.

The V gene is TRBV28, the J gene TRBJ1-1; D gene ambiguous. Germline V gene data show CDR1 as MDHEN and CDR2 as SYDVKM. The CDR3 spans 13 residues. V was clipped by 5 bases and J by 8 bases, with 15 bases between them. In DNA form, the CDR3 reads TGTGCCAGCAGTACGATCCCACTGAAAGAAGCTTTCTTT. It translates to CASSTIPLKEAFF.

J is TRBJ2-5 and V is TRBV7-2; 7 positions agree with TRBD2. The CDR3 sequence is 14 residues long. Germline V lookup: CDR1 SGHTA, CDR2 FQGNSA. V dropped 5 bases and J dropped 4; count of bases not matched to a gene: 7. CDR3 amino acids: CASSRRGGRETQYF. The CDR3 region has the DNA TGTGCCAGCAGCAGGCGGGGAGGGCGAGAGACCCAGTACTTC.

This clone was detected many times. The J gene is TRBJ2-5, the V gene TRBV2; tentatively, D is TRBD2 (6 bases). V lost 6 bases to trimming and J lost 1 base, with 9 bases between them. Germline loops: CDR1 SNHLY, CDR2 FYNNEI. CDR3 length: 13 residues. The CDR3 coding sequence is TGTGCCAGCAGCCGGGAGTTCCAAGAGACCCAGTACTTC. This encodes CASSREFQETQYF.

V usage is TRBV5-6 and J usage is TRBJ1-6; no definite D call. Trimming pared 1 base from V and 6 bases from J, leaving 11 bases between. Germline CDR1 SGHDT, CDR2 YYEEEE. This CDR3 region has 15 residues. CDR3 amino acids: CASSLSLGSNSPLHF. Written as DNA, the CDR3 is TGTGCCAGCAGCTTGAGCTTAGGGTCTAATTCACCCCTCCACTTT.